This T cell receptor (beta chain) was sequenced for a study of breast tumors, draining lymph nodes, adjacent tissues. There are many counts of this clonotype. Antigen unknown. From the multiplex PCR reads, TCRdb called clonotypes with MiXCR, one entry per CDR3 protein. The table has more than 10,000 distinct CDR3 sequences, roughly 57% seen once. Whole-study results and caveats: The lymph node origin of tumor T cells was framed as consistent with a hypothesis, not demonstrated. Luminal-like breast cancer showed significantly higher tumor–nontumor repertoire similarity than basal-like. Data fit most tumor T cells coming from lymph node, expanding in tumor. Tumor repertoires ranked between lymph nodes and nontumor tissue in diversity, with V and J gene preferences.

The sample taken for sequencing was tumor-adjacent breast tissue. This sequence originates from a female donor with breast cancer. Some clones in this sample may be carry-over from other donors' samples.

The CDR3 region has the DNA TGTGCCAGCAGCGCCCGACAGGGGTCAGGGACAGATACGCAGTATTTT. Amino acid sequence: CASSARQGSGTDTQYF. The chain couples TRBV9 to TRBJ2-3, with 8 nucleotides matching TRBD1. Germline CDR1 and CDR2: SGDLS and YYNGEE. The CDR3 runs 16 residues. The J segment lost 3 bases and the V segment lost 3 bases, leaving 9 bases of the junction unmatched.